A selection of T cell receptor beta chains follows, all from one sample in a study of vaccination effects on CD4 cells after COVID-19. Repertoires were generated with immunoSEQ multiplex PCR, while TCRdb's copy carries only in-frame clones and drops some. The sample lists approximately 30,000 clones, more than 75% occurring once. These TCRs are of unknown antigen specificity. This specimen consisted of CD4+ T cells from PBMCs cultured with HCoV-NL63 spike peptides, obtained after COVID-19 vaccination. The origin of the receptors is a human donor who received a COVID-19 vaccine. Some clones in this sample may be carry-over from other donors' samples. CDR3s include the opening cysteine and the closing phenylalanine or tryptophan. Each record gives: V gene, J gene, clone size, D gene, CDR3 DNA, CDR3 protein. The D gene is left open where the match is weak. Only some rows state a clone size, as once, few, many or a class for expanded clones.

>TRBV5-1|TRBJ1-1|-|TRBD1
TGCGCCAGCAGCTTGGGGGGACAGGGAACCCCCGAGAACACTGAAGCTTTCTTT
CASSLGGQGTPENTEAFF
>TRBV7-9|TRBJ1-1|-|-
TGTGCCAGCAGCTTAGAATCCGGGTACACTGAAGCTTTCTTT
CASSLESGYTEAFF
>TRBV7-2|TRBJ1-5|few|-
TGTGCCAGCAGCCCCCAGACGGCTCTCGGGAATCAGCCCCAGCATTTT
CASSPQTALGNQPQHF
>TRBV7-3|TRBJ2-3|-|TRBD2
TGTGCCAGCAGAAAAAGCGGGGGTTTAGCCGCAGATACGCAGTATTTT
CASRKSGGLAADTQYF
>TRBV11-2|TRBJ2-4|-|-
TGTGCCAGCAGCTTAGAGGTCCAGGCAGGCAAAAACATTCAGTACTTC
CASSLEVQAGKNIQYF
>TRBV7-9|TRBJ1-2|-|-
TGTGCCAGCAATTATGTAGGGGGGGCTAACTATGGCTACACCTTC
CASNYVGGANYGYTF
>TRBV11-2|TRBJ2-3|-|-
TGTGCCAGCAGCCGGAGGGATACGCAGTATTTT
CASSRRDTQYF
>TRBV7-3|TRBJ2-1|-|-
TGTGCCAGCAGCTTGCTCGGCATCGATGAGCAGTTCTTC
CASSLLGIDEQFF
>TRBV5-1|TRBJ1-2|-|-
TGCGCCAGCAGCTTGGCCGGGATCGGATCCTATGGCTACACCTTC
CASSLAGIGSYGYTF
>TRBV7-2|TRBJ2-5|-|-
TGTGCCAGCAGCTTCTATGGGTTGGGAGAGACCCAGTACTTC
CASSFYGLGETQYF
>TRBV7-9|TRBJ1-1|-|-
TGTGCCAGCAGCTTAGGTTTGGGATCCGGACCCCCTGAAGCTTTCTTT
CASSLGLGSGPPEAFF
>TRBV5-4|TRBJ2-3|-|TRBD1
TGTGCCAGCAGCTTGGGGCCCCCTTCGACAGGGAGAAGGACAGATACGCAGTATTTT
CASSLGPPSTGRRTDTQYF
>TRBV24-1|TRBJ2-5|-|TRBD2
TGTGCCACCAGTGACAGACTAGCGGGGGGGCTAGAGACCCAGTACTTC
CATSDRLAGGLETQYF
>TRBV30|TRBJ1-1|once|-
TGTGCCTGGAGTCGGGGGGACTCGATGAACACTGAAGCTTTCTTT
CAWSRGDSMNTEAFF
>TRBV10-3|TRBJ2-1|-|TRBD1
TGTGCCATCAGGGCGACAGGGGCTATTTACAATGAGCAGTTCTTC
CAIRATGAIYNEQFF
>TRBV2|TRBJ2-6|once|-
TGTGCCAGCAGTGATGGGTGGGGATCTGGGGCCAACGTCCTGACTTTC
CASSDGWGSGANVLTF
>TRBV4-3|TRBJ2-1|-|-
TGCGCCAGCAGCCAAGAACATGGGTACAATGAGCAGTTCTTC
CASSQEHGYNEQFF
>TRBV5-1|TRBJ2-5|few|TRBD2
TGCGCCAGCAGCTTGGTGGCTAGCGGGGCGTGGGAGACCCAGTACTTC
CASSLVASGAWETQYF
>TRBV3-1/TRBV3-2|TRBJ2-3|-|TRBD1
TGTGCCAGCAGACTGGGACAGGCCTCGGGTACGCAGTATTTT
CASRLGQASGTQYF
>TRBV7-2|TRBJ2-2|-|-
TGTGCCAGCAGAACTTTGAACACCGGGGAGCTGTTTTTT
CASRTLNTGELFF
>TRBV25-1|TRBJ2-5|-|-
TGTGCCAGCAGTGAATTAGGGCAGGGGGGACAGACCCAGTACTTC
CASSELGQGGQTQYF
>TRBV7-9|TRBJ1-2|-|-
TGTGCCAGCAGCTTAGCCTCTCCGGGCCGGAACTATGGCTACACCTTC
CASSLASPGRNYGYTF
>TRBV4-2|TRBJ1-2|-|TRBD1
TGTGCCAGCAGCCAAGAACCGACAGGGGTATATGGCTACACCTTC
CASSQEPTGVYGYTF
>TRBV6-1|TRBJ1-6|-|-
TGTGCCAGCAGTGAAGATGCCGGTACACCCCTCCACTTT
CASSEDAGTPLHF
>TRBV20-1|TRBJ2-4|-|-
TGCAGTGGGGAGGACGGGGACATTCAGTACTTC
CSGEDGDIQYF
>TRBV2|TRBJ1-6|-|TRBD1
TGTGCCAGCAGTGTCCCGGGACAGGGGTCCCGCTATAATTCACCCCTCCACTTT
CASSVPGQGSRYNSPLHF
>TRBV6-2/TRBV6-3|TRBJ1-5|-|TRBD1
TGTGCCAGCAGTTACGGGACAGGGGGCAATCAGCCCCAGCATTTT
CASSYGTGGNQPQHF
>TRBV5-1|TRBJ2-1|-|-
TGCGCCAGCAGCTTGGATCGGATGAGCTCCTACAATGAGCAGTTCTTC
CASSLDRMSSYNEQFF
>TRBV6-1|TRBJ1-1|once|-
TGTGCCAGCAGGTACAGGGAAACTGAAGCTTTCTTT
CASRYRETEAFF
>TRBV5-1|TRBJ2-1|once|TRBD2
TGCGCCAGCAGCCGATTCGGGACTAGCGGGGGAATGTCCTACAATGAGCAGTTCTTC
CASSRFGTSGGMSYNEQFF
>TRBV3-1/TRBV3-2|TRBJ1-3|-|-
TGTGCCAGCAGCCAAGCCTTGGCAGGGTATTCCTTTGGAAACACCATATATTTT
CASSQALAGYSFGNTIYF
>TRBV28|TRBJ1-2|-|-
TGTGCCAGCAGTTCGGAAAGGCAATATGGCTACACCTTC
CASSSERQYGYTF
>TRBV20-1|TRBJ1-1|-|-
TGCAGCCTAGTGGAGAACACTGAAGCTTTCTTT
CSLVENTEAFF